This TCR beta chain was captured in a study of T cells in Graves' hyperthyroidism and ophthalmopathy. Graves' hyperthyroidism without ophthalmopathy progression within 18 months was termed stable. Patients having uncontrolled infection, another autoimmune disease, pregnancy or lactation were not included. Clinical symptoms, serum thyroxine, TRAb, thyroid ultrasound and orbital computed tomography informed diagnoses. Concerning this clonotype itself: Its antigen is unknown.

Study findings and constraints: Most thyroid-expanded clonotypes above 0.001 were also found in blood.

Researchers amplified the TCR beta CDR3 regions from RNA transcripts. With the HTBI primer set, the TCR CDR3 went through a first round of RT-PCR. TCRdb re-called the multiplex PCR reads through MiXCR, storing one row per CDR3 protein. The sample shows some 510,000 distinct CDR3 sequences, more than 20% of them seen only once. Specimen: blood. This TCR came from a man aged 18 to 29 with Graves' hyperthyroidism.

The CDR3 loop is CASRRDRANYEQYF. The CDR3 DNA reads as TGTGCCAGCAGGCGGGACAGGGCTAACTACGAGCAGTACTTC. This sequence joins TRBV12-3 or TRBV12-4 and TRBJ2-7; TRBD1 matches 9 bases. The junction had 6 bases not matched to a gene; V was cut back by 6 bases and J by 3 bases. This CDR3 is built from 14 residues.